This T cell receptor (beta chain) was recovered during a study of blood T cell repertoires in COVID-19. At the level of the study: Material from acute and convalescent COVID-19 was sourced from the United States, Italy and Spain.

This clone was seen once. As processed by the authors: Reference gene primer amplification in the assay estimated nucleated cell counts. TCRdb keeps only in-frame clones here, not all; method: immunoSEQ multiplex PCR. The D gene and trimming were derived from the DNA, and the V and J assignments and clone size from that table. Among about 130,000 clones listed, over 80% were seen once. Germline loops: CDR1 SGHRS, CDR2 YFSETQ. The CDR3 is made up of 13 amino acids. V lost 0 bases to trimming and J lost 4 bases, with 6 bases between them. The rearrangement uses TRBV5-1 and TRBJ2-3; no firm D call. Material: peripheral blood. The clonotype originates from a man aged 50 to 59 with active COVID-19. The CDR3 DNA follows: TGCGCCAGCAGCTTGGACCGGGCAGATACGCAGTATTTT. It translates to CASSLDRADTQYF.